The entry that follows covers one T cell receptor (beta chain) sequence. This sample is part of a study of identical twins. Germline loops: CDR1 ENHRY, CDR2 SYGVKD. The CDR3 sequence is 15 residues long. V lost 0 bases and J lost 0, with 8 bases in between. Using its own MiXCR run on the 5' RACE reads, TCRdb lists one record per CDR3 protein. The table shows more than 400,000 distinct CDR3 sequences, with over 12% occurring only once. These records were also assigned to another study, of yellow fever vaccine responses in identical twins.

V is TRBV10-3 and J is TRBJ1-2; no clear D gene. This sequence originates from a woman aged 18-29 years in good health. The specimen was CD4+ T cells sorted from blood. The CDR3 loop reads CAISESQDPNYGYTF. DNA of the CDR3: TGTGCCATCAGTGAGTCGCAGGATCCTAACTATGGCTACACCTTC.